The entry that follows covers one T cell receptor (beta chain) sequence. Germline-derived CDR1 and CDR2 are SGDLS and YYNGEE. The CDR3 covers 15 residues. The V gene lost 0 bases and the J gene lost 2 bases, with 9 bases spanning the gap. The data are from a study of blood T cell repertoires in COVID-19. Sequenced by immunoSEQ multiplex PCR; TCRdb stores in-frame clones only, minus some. In the table there are 150,000 to 200,000 clones, 70% to 90% of which are singletons. The clonotype comes from a human donor with active or convalescent COVID-19. The donor label of this sample is uncertain. Sequences were obtained from peripheral blood. The V and J genes are TRBV9 and TRBJ1-5; D might be TRBD1 (5 bases). CDR3 sequence reads: CASSVGWGGNQPQHF. CDR3 bases: TGTGCCAGCAGCGTAGGGTGGGGGGGCAATCAGCCCCAGCATTTT.